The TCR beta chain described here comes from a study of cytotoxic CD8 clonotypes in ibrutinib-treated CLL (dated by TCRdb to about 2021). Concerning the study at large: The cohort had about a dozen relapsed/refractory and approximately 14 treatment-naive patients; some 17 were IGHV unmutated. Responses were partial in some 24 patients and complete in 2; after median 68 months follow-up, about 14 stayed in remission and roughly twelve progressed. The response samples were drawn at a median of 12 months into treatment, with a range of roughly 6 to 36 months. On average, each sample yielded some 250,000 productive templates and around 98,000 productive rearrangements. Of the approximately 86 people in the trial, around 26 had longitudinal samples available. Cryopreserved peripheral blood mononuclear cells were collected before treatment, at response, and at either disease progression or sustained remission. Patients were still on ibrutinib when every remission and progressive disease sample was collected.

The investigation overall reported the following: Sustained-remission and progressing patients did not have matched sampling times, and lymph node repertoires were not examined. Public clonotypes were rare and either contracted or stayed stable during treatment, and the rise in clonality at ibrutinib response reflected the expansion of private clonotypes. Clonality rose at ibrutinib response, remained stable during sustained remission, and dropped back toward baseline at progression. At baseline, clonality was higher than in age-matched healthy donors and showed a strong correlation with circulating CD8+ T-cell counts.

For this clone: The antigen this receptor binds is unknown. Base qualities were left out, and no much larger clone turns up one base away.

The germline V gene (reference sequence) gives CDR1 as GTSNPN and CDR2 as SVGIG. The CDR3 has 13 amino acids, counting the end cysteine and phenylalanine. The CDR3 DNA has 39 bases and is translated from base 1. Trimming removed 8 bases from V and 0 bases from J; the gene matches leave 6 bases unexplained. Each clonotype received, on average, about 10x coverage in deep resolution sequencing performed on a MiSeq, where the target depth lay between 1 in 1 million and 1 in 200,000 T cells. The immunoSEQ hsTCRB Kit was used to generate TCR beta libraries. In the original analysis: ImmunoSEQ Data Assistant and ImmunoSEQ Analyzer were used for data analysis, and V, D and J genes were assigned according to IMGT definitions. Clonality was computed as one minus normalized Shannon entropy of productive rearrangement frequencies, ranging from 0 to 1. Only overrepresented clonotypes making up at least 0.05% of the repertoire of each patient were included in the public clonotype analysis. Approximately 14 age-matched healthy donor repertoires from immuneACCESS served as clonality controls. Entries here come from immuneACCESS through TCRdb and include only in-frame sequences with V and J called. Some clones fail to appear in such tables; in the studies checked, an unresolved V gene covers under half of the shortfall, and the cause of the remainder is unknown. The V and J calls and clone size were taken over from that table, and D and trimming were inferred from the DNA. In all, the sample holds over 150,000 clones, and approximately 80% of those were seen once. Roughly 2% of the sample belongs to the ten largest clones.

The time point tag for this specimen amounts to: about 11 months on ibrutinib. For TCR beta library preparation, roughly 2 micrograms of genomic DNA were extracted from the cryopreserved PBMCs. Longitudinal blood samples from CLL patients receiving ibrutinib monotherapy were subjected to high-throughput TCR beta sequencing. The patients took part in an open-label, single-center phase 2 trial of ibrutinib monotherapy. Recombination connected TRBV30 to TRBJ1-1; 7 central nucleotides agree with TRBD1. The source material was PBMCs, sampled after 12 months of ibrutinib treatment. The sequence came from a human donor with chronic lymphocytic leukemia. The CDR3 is CARTGLMNTEAFF. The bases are TGTGCCCGGACAGGTCTCATGAACACTGAAGCTTTCTTT.